The sample holds many counts of the clone carrying this TCR beta chain. Its antigen is still unknown. This CDR3 region has 13 residues. Germline CDR1 and CDR2: GTSNPN and SVGIG (reference sequence). V was trimmed by 3 bases and J by 4 bases, leaving 7 bases between them. cDNA libraries for TCR beta contained unique molecular identifiers. TCRdb reprocessed the PCR reads with MiXCR, giving one entry per CDR3 protein. The sample lists more than 350,000 distinct CDR3 sequences, 39% occurring once. These data come from a study of post-analysis software for immune sequencing data. Study-level results: Included in a set of roughly five TRBV segments more frequent in patients than controls were TRBV5-6, TRBV5-1 and TRBV20-1. F-measure co-clustering was strong for batch-matched samples.

J is TRBJ1-6 and V is TRBV30; D remains ambiguous. Sequences were obtained from blood. The TCR originated in a girl aged 2 to 10 with multiple sclerosis. The CDR3 spells CAWSRSYNSPLHF. Here the CDR3 DNA reads TGTGCCTGGAGCCGGTCATATAATTCACCCCTCCACTTT.